This entry lists 20 T cell receptor beta chains sequenced from one sample in a study of T cell responses to AZD1222 COVID-19 vaccine. The method was immunoSEQ multiplex PCR; TCRdb's version includes in-frame clones alone and lacks a portion of them. The sample holds around 71,000 clones, 75% to 85% seen once. This specimen consisted of peripheral blood, obtained 28 days after the second AZD1222 dose. The receptors were gathered from an adult who received the AZD1222 COVID-19 vaccine.

The chain carries TRBV12-3 or TRBV12-4 and TRBJ2-7; D remains ambiguous. The V gene lost 6 bases and the J gene lost 3 bases, with 6 bases spanning the gap. The CDR3 has 11 amino acids. The CDR3 reads CASSQSYEQYF. DNA for the CDR3: TGTGCCAGCAGCCAGAGCTACGAGCAGTACTTC.

The V gene is TRBV6-5, the J gene TRBJ1-1, with D perhaps matching TRBD1 (5 bases). The CDR3 is 15 amino acids. Trimming stripped 8 bases from V and 0 bases from J, with 16 bases between. Germline assignment: CDR1 MNHEY and CDR2 SVGAGI. This CDR3 reads CASDRAEGVNTEAFF. The CDR3 coding sequence is TGTGCCAGCGATCGGGCCGAAGGGGTGAACACTGAAGCTTTCTTT.

The rearrangement links TRBV6-5 to TRBJ2-3; unclear D gene. V lost 1 base and J lost 1, with 9 bases in between. Germline V gene lookup returns CDR1 MNHEY and CDR2 SVGAGI. This CDR3 spans 15 amino acids. Here the CDR3 reads CASSYFGVGTDTQYF. DNA for the CDR3: TGTGCCAGCAGTTACTTTGGGGTGGGCACAGATACGCAGTATTTT.

This clone occurred once. The chain is built from TRBV5-1 and TRBJ1-6; TRBD1 might be the D (5 bases). Germline V CDR1 and CDR2: SGHRS, YFSETQ. V lost 0 bases and J lost 8, with 15 bases in between. This CDR3 comprises 16 residues. The CDR3 DNA is TGCGCCAGCAGCTTGGACTGGAGCAGGGTGGATTCACCCCTCCACTTT. This encodes CASSLDWSRVDSPLHF. The variable domain in full, with the rest retrieved from reference TRBV5-1 and TRBJ1-6, is KAGVTQTPRYLIKTRGQQVTLSCSPISGHRSVSWYQQTPGQGLQFLFEYFSETQRNKGNFPGRFSGRQFSNSRSEMNVSTLELGDSALYLCASSLDWSRVDSPLHFGNGTRLTVT.

V gene TRBV6-5 combines with J gene TRBJ1-5; D unresolved. The CDR3 loop spans 13 amino acids. Between the trimmed V and J ends, which lost 6 bases and 1 base, there was a span of 7 bases. Germline V lookup: CDR1 MNHEY, CDR2 SVGAGI. The CDR3 is CASRLVSNQPQHF. The CDR3 nucleotides are TGTGCCAGCAGGTTGGTCAGCAATCAGCCCCAGCATTTT.

This clone turned up a few times. This sequence joins TRBV6-4 and TRBJ2-1; the D call may be TRBD1 or TRBD2 (5 bases each). The CDR3 length is 13 residues. Germline values: CDR1 MRHNA, CDR2 SNTAGT. Trimming cost V 2 bases and J 10 bases, with 12 bases left between them. CDR3: CASSDVTGGEQFF. The CDR3, as DNA: TGTGCCAGCAGTGACGTTACAGGAGGCGAGCAGTTCTTC.

The chain couples TRBV27 to TRBJ2-7; D gene unclear. CDR1 is MNHEY and CDR2 is SMNVEV in the germline V gene (reference sequence). This CDR3 has 13 amino acids. Trimming removed 8 bases at V and 7 bases at J, with 18 bases between. CDR3 bases: TGTGCCAGCCGCTACAGAAGGGCTGGTGAGCAGTACTTC. This translates into CASRYRRAGEQYF.

This chain joins TRBV11-2 and TRBJ2-1; D is unclear. There are 11 residues in the CDR3. V dropped 4 bases and J dropped 8 bases, with 6 bases sitting between them. Germline CDR1 reads SGHAT; CDR2 reads FQNNGV. CDR3 in DNA: TGTGCCAGCAGCTCTATTTATGAGCAGTTCTTC. It is translated as CASSSIYEQFF.

The chain couples TRBV3-1 (or the pseudogene TRBV3-2) to TRBJ1-1; D is undetermined. The CDR3 is made up of 16 amino acids. CDR1 is LGHDT and CDR2 is YNNKEL in the germline V gene (reference sequence). Trimming shortened V by 3 bases and J by 1 base, and 15 bases separated the two germline ends. CDR3 sequence (DNA): TGTGCCAGCAGCCACGCCTCGGGAGACCGGAACACTGAAGCTTTCTTT. Translated: CASSHASGDRNTEAFF.

This chain connects TRBV7-9 to TRBJ2-3; the D is unclear. V was shortened by 5 bases and J by 6 bases, with 9 bases between the two germline ends. This CDR3 has 12 amino acids. Germline V gives CDR1 SEHNR, CDR2 FQNEAQ (reference sequence). Written as DNA, the CDR3 is TGTGCCAGCAGCCCGGCGTTTGATACGCAGTATTTT. Translating it yields CASSPAFDTQYF.

The chain joins TRBV5-4 to TRBJ1-1; a weak D match, TRBD1 (5 bases). The V end lost 4 bases, the J end lost 0 bases, and 10 bases lay between the germline ends. The CDR3 runs to 14 residues. Germline CDR1 is SGHNT and CDR2 is YYREEE (reference sequence). This chain's CDR3 is CASSRDSLNTEAFF. Here the CDR3 DNA reads TGTGCCAGCAGCCGCGACAGCCTGAACACTGAAGCTTTCTTT.

CDR3 loop: CASSQDRPSGGYSYNEQFF. The DNA of the CDR3 is TGCGCCAGCAGCCAAGACCGTCCTAGCGGGGGATACTCCTACAATGAGCAGTTCTTC. The chain employs TRBV4-3 and TRBJ2-1, with 10 bases lining up with TRBD2. The CDR3 is 19 residues long. CDR1 is LGHNA and CDR2 is YSLEER in the germline V gene. The V segment lost 0 bases and the J segment 0 bases; nucleotides outside the gene matches: 8.

The rearrangement links TRBV2 to TRBJ1-1, with D maybe TRBD1 (5 bases). CDR1 is SNHLY, CDR2 FYNNEI, per germline. Trimming removed 8 bases at V and 0 bases at J, with 10 bases between. This CDR3 contains 13 residues. CDR3 DNA sequence: TGTGCCAGCGGGGCAGAATTGAACACTGAAGCTTTCTTT. Protein product: CASGAELNTEAFF.

The chain uses TRBV30 and TRBJ2-7; a weak D match, TRBD2 (6 bases). Germline CDR1 and CDR2: GTSNPN and SVGIG (reference sequence). V was trimmed by 4 bases and J by 5 bases, leaving 18 bases between them. This CDR3 has 14 amino acids. CDR3 in DNA: TGTGCCTGGACCCCGGGACTCCCAGGCGACGAGCAGTACTTC. Translating gives CAWTPGLPGDEQYF.

In its sample, this clone was seen many times. V and J are TRBV12-3 or TRBV12-4 and TRBJ1-1, with 7 positions matching TRBD1. The CDR3 has 13 amino acids. V shed 7 bases, J shed 8 bases, and the junction held 10 bases outside the gene matches. The CDR3 DNA reads as TGTGCCAGCACCGAAACAGGGGTCAGAGAAGCTTTCTTT. Translating gives CASTETGVREAFF.

The chain recombines TRBV5-6 with TRBJ1-5, with TRBD1 matching over 10 bases. The CDR3 totals 15 residues. With 4 bases clipped from V and 6 bases from J, the junction kept 7 bases outside the gene matches. CDR1 SGHDT and CDR2 YYEEEE come from the germline V gene. The CDR3: CASSIGQGVSQPQHF. The CDR3 DNA is TGTGCCAGCAGCATCGGACAGGGGGTCTCTCAGCCCCAGCATTTT. The variable domain in full, with the rest retrieved from reference TRBV5-6 and TRBJ1-5, is DAGVTQSPTHLIKTRGQQVTLRCSPKSGHDTVSWYQQALGQGPQFIFQYYEEEERQRGNFPDRFSGHQFPNYSSELNVNALLLGDSALYLCASSIGQGVSQPQHFGDGTRLSIL.

Written as DNA, the CDR3 is TGTGCCAGCAGGTTAACAGGGGACTATGGCTACACCTTC. Amino acids: CASRLTGDYGYTF. The V and J genes are TRBV27 and TRBJ1-2; 7 bases are shared with TRBD1. This CDR3 spans 13 amino acids. Germline V gene data show CDR1 as MNHEY and CDR2 as SMNVEV (reference sequence). V was clipped by 6 bases and J by 3 bases; unmatched bases: 4.

This clone was found once. The chain recombines TRBV9 with TRBJ1-6; D is ambiguous. V gave up 0 bases and J gave up 0 bases, with 7 bases separating them. Germline V gene lookup returns CDR1 SGDLS and CDR2 YYNGEE. The length of the CDR3 is 16 residues. CDR3 in DNA: TGTGCCAGCAGCGTAGAAGGAAGCTCCTATAATTCACCCCTCCACTTT. Its protein product is CASSVEGSSYNSPLHF.

The J gene is TRBJ1-4, the V gene TRBV6-5; TRBD1 is a possible D gene (6 bases). This CDR3 is 15 amino acids long. V lost 5 bases to trimming and J lost 4 bases, with 14 bases between them. Per germline, CDR1 MNHEY and CDR2 SVGAGI. The CDR3 region is CASSPSGGGNEKLFF. The CDR3 DNA reads TGTGCCAGCAGTCCCTCGGGGGGCGGTAATGAAAAACTGTTTTTT.

This clone was detected a few times. The chain carries TRBV9 and TRBJ2-2, with unresolved D. The V and J ends lost 3 bases and 0 bases respectively, with 18 bases between them. This CDR3 is 18 amino acids long. CDR1 and CDR2 (germline): SGDLS, YYNGEE. The CDR3 loop is CASSERIGSPANTGELFF. For the CDR3, the DNA is TGTGCCAGCAGCGAAAGGATTGGCAGCCCTGCGAACACCGGGGAGCTGTTTTTT.